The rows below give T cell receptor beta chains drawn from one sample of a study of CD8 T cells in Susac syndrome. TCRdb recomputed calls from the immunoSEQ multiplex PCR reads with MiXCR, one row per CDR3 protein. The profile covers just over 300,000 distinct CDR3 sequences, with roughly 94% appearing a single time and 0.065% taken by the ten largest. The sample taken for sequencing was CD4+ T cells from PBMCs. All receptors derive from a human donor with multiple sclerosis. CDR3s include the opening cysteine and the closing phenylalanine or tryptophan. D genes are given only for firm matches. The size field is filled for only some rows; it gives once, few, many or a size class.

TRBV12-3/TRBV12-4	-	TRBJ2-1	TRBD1	CASSGQGVNEQFF	TGTGCCAGCAGTGGACAGGGGGTCAATGAGCAGTTCTTC
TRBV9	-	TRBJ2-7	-	CAITTGIYEQYF	TGTGCCATTACGACAGGAATCTACGAGCAGTACTTC
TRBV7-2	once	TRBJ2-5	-	CASSFPVSRGETQYF	TGTGCCAGCAGCTTTCCAGTGTCTCGAGGAGAGACCCAGTACTTC
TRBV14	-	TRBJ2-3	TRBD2	CASSKTSGRSDTQYF	TGTGCCAGCAGTAAGACTAGCGGGAGGTCAGATACGCAGTATTTT
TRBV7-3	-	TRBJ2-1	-	CASSPDPVGGHEQFF	TGTGCCAGCAGCCCCGACCCAGTCGGCGGCCATGAGCAGTTCTTC
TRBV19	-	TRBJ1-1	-	CASSMMGTLTTFF	TGTGCCAGTAGTATGATGGGCACTTTGACAACTTTCTTT
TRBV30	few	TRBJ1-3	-	CAWSRDSGNTIYF	TGTGCCTGGAGCCGGGACTCTGGAAACACCATATATTTT
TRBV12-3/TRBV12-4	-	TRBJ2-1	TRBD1	CASSLGTGDNEQFF	TGTGCCAGCAGCCTCGGGACAGGGGACAATGAGCAGTTCTTC
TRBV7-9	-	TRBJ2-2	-	CASSLHPRKDTGELFF	TGTGCCAGCAGCTTGCATCCGCGTAAGGACACCGGGGAGCTGTTTTTT
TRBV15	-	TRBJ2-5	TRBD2	CATSSSLAAETQYF	TGTGCCACCAGCAGTTCGCTAGCGGCTGAGACCCAGTACTTC
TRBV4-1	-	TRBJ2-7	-	CASSQRSGAWDEQYF	TGCGCCAGCAGCCAAAGGTCAGGGGCGTGGGACGAGCAGTACTTC
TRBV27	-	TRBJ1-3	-	CASSYTGPHSGNTIYF	TGTGCCAGCAGTTATACCGGGCCTCACTCTGGAAACACCATATATTTT
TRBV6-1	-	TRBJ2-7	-	CASKRRFEGWGGDEQYF	TGTGCCAGCAAGAGGCGCTTCGAGGGTTGGGGGGGCGACGAGCAGTACTTC
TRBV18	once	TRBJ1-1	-	CASSPLTDPRMTEAFF	TGTGCCAGCTCACCACTAACGGACCCACGGATGACTGAAGCTTTCTTT
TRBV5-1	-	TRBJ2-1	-	CASSGGGRDYNEQFF	TGCGCCAGCAGCGGTGGCGGGCGGGACTACAATGAGCAGTTCTTC
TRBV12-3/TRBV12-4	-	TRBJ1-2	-	CASSLSPRGYTF	TGTGCCAGCAGTTTAAGCCCGCGGGGCTACACCTTC
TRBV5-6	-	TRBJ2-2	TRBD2	CASSSMGLAETNTGELFF	TGTGCCAGCAGCTCGATGGGACTAGCTGAAACGAACACCGGGGAGCTGTTTTTT
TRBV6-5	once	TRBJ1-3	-	CASSYEAGNTIYF	TGTGCCAGCAGTTACGAGGCTGGAAACACCATATATTTT
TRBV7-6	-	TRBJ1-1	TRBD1	CASSLVGQGAVNTEAFF	TGTGCCAGCAGCTTAGTCGGGCAGGGGGCGGTGAACACTGAAGCTTTCTTT
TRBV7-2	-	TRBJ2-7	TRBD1	CASSLGPRGHSYEQYF	TGTGCCAGCAGCTTAGGCCCAAGGGGGCACTCCTACGAGCAGTACTTC
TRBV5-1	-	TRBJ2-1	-	CASSFGLNNEQFF	TGCGCCAGCAGCTTCGGACTGAACAATGAGCAGTTCTTC
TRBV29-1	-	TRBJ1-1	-	CSATGGQTEAFF	TGCAGCGCAACGGGGGGGCAAACTGAAGCTTTCTTT
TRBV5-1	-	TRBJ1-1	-	CASSNDRQAFF	TGCGCCAGCAGCAACGACCGGCAGGCTTTCTTT
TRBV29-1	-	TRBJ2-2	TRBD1	CSVPNPDRGHIYTGELFF	TGCAGCGTCCCTAACCCTGACAGGGGCCATATTTACACCGGGGAGCTGTTTTTT
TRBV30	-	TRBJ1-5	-	CAWAPRPWARNQPQHF	TGTGCCTGGGCGCCCCGGCCCTGGGCTCGCAATCAGCCCCAGCATTTT
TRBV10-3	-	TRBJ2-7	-	CAIGNGDIGGEQYF	TGTGCCATCGGAAACGGTGACATCGGCGGCGAGCAGTACTTC
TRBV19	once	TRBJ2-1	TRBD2	CASSMTAGGRNEQFF	TGTGCCAGTAGTATGACAGCGGGAGGGCGCAATGAGCAGTTCTTC
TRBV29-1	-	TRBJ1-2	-	CSASSAPLGYGYTF	TGCAGCGCCTCTTCAGCGCCTCTCGGCTATGGCTACACCTTC
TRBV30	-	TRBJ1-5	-	CAWRGRYSNQPQHF	TGTGCCTGGAGAGGACGGTATAGCAATCAGCCCCAGCATTTT
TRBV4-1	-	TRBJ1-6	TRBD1	CASSQGGTDNSPLHF	TGCGCCAGCAGCCAAGGAGGGACAGATAATTCACCCCTCCACTTT
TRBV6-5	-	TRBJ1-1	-	CASSSGPQRRTEAFF	TGTGCCAGCAGTTCCGGGCCCCAGAGACGGACTGAAGCTTTCTTT
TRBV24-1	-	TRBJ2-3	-	CATSDSLGTDTQYF	TGTGCCACCAGTGATTCTTTGGGCACAGATACGCAGTATTTT
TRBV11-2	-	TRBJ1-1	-	CASSLGKILPTAEAFF	TGTGCCAGCAGCTTAGGTAAGATTTTACCAACGGCTGAAGCTTTCTTT
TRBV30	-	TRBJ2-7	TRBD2	CAWSVASGAYEQYF	TGTGCCTGGAGTGTAGCTAGCGGGGCCTACGAGCAGTACTTC
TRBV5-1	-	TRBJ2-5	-	CASSFYLSETQYF	TGCGCCAGCAGCTTTTATCTTTCAGAGACCCAGTACTTC
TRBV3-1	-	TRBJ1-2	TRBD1	CASSPWTGANYGYTF	TGTGCCAGCAGCCCATGGACAGGGGCTAACTATGGCTACACCTTC
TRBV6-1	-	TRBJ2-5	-	CASSRGWRRGGETQYF	TGTGCCAGCAGCAGGGGGTGGCGGAGGGGTGGAGAGACCCAGTACTTC
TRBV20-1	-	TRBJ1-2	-	CSARDSRQLYGYTF	TGCAGTGCTAGAGATTCGCGACAGCTCTATGGCTACACCTTC
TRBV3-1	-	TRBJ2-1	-	CASSQDPGEQFF	TGTGCCAGCAGCCAAGATCCCGGTGAGCAGTTCTTC
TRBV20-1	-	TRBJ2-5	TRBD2	CSAHETSGFQETQYF	TGCAGTGCTCACGAGACTAGCGGATTCCAAGAGACCCAGTACTTC
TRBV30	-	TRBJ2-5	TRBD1	CAWSADRGQETQYF	TGTGCCTGGAGTGCCGACAGGGGTCAAGAGACCCAGTACTTC
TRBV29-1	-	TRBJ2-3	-	CSVAGGETDTQYF	TGCAGCGTTGCAGGGGGGGAGACAGATACGCAGTATTTT
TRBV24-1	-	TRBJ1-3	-	CATSDSGRAGNTIYF	TGTGCCACCAGTGATAGCGGCAGGGCTGGAAACACCATATATTTT
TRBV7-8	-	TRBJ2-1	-	CASSPPRRDEQFF	TGTGCCAGCAGCCCCCCCCGACGGGATGAGCAGTTCTTC
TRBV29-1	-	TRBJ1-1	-	CSVEESYGTEAFF	TGCAGCGTTGAGGAGTCGTACGGCACTGAAGCTTTCTTT
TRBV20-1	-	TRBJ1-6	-	CSARVVGGNSPLHF	TGCAGTGCTAGAGTGGTCGGGGGAAATTCACCCCTCCACTTT
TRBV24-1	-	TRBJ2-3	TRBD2	CATSDPGLPLDTQYF	TGTGCCACCAGTGACCCGGGACTACCGCTAGATACGCAGTATTTT
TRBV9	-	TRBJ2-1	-	CASSGGLYNEQFF	TGTGCCAGCAGCGGGGGACTGTACAATGAGCAGTTCTTC
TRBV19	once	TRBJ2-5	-	CASSPRQADSQYF	TGTGCCAGTAGTCCCCGGCAAGCGGATTCCCAGTACTTC
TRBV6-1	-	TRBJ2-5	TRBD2	CASTLRLAGETQYF	TGTGCCAGCACCCTAAGACTAGCGGGAGAGACCCAGTACTTC
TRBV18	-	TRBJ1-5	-	CASSLQGTDQPQHF	TGTGCCAGCTCACTACAGGGCACGGATCAGCCCCAGCATTTT
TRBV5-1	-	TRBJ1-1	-	CASSLRQGNTEAFF	TGTGCCAGCAGTTTGAGGCAGGGGAACACTGAAGCTTTCTTT
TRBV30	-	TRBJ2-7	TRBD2	CAWSGTSGWSSYEQYF	TGTGCCTGGAGCGGGACTAGCGGGTGGAGCTCCTACGAGCAGTACTTC
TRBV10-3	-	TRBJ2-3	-	CAISDPSKVADTQYF	TGTGCCATCAGTGACCCTTCCAAGGTAGCAGATACGCAGTATTTT